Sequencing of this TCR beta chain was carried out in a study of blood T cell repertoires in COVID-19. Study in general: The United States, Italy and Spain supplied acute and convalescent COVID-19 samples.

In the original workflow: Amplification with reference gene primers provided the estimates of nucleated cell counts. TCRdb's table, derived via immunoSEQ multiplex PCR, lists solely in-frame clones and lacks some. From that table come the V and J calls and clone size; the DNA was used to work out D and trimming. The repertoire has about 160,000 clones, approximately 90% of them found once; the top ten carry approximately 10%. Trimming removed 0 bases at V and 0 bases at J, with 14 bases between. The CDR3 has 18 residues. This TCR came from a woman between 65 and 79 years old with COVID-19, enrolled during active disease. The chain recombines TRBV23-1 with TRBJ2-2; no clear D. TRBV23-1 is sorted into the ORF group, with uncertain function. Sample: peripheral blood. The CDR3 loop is CASSQSLPHTANTGELFF. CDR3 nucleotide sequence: TGCGCCAGCAGTCAATCGTTACCGCATACAGCGAACACCGGGGAGCTGTTTTTT.